The clone carrying this T cell receptor beta chain was counted between two and nine times. These data come from a study of blood T cell repertoires in COVID-19. Study as a whole: PBMCs, B-cell-depleted T cells, or T cells were the source of the cDNA or gDNA that made up the material.

The V gene's germline CDR1 is WNHNN and CDR2 SYGVQD (reference sequence). CDR3 size: 14 residues. V shed 5 bases and J shed 2 bases, with 11 bases lying between them. Sequencing was performed with immunoSEQ multiplex PCR; in TCRdb, only in-frame clones are kept and a portion is missing. This table holds 150,000 or so clones, approximately 80% found once. Study members were between about 18 and 100 years old and lived in approximately 25 US regions. The TCR sequence derives from a man between 50 and 59 years old who had recovered from COVID-19. The chain links TRBV10-1 to TRBJ2-3; tentative D call: TRBD1 (6 bases). Sequenced: PBMCs or T cells enriched from blood (not recorded which). The CDR3 spells CASSTGYLTDTQYF. As DNA, the CDR3 is TGCGCCAGCAGTACAGGGTACCTCACAGATACGCAGTATTTT.